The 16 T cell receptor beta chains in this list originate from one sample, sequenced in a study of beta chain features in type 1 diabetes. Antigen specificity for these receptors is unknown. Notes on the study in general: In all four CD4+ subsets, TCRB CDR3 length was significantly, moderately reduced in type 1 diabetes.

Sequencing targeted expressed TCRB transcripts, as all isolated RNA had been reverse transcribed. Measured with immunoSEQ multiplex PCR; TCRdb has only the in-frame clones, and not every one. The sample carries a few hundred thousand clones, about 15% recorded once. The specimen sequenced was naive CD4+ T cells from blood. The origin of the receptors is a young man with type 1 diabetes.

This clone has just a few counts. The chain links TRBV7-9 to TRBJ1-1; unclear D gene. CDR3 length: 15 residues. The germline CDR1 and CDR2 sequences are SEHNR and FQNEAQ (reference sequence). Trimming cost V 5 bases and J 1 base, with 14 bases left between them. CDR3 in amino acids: CASSQRSRGNTEAFF. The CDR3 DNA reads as TGTGCCAGCAGCCAACGCAGCCGGGGGAACACTGAAGCTTTCTTT.

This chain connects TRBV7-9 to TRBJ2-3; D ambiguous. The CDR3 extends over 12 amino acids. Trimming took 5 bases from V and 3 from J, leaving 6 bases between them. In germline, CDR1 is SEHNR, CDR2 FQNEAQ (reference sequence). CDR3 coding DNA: TGTGCCAGCAGCCCCGCGACAGATACGCAGTATTTT. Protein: CASSPATDTQYF.

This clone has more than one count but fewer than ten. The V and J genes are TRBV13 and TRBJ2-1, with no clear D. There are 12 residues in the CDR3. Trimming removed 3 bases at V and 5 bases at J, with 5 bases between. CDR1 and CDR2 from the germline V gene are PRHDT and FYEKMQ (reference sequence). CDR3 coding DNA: TGTGCCAGCAGCTTCGGAGACAATGAGCAGTTCTTC. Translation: CASSFGDNEQFF.

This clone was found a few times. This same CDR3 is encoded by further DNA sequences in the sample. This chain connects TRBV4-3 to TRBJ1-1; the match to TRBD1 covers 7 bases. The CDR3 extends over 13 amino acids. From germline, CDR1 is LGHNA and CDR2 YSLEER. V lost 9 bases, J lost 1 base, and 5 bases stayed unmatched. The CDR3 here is CASSWTGNTEAFF. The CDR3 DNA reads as TGCGCCAGTAGCTGGACAGGGAACACTGAAGCTTTCTTT.

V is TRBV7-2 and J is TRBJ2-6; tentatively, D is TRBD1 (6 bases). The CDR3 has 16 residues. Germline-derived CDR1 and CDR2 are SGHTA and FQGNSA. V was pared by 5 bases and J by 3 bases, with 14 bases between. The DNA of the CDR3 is TGTGCCAGCAGCCAAAGAACAGGGCTTGGGGCCAACGTCCTGACTTTC. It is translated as CASSQRTGLGANVLTF.

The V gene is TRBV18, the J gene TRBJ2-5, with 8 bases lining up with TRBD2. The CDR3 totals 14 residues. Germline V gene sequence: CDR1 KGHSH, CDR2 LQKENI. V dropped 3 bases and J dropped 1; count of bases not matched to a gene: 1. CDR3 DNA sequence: TGTGCCAGCTCACCCGGGAGGGTCCAAGAGACCCAGTACTTC. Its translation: CASSPGRVQETQYF.

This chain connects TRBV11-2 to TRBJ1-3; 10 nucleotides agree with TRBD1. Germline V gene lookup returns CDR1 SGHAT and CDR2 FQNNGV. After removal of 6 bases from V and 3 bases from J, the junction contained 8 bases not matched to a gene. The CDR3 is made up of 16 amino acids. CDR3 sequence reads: CASSSRQGARGNTIYF. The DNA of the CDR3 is TGTGCCAGCAGTTCCCGACAGGGGGCGCGTGGAAACACCATATATTTT.

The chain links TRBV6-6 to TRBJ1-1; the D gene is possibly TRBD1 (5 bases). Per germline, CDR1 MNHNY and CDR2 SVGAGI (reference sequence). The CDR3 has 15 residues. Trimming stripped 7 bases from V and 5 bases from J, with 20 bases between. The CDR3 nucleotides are TGTGCCAGCATCCCTACCGCAGGGAAAGGGACTGAAGCTTTCTTT. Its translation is CASIPTAGKGTEAFF.

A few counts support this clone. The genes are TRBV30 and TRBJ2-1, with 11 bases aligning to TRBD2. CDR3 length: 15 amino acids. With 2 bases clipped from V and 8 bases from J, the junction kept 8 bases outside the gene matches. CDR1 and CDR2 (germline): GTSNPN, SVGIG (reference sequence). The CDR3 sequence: CAWSRYSGGADEQFF. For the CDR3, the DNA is TGTGCCTGGAGTCGCTATAGCGGGGGGGCCGATGAGCAGTTCTTC.

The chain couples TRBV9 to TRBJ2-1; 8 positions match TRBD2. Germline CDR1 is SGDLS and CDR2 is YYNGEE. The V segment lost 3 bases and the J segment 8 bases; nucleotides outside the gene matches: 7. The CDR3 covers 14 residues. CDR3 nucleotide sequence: TGTGCCAGCAGCGACGGGACTAGTAGGCATGAGCAGTTCTTC. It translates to CASSDGTSRHEQFF.

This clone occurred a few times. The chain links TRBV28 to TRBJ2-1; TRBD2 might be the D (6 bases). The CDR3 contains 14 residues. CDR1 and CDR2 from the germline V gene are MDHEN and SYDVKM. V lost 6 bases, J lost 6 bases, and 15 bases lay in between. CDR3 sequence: CASSRESSGNEQFF. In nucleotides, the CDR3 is TGTGCCAGCAGCCGAGAGAGTAGCGGCAATGAGCAGTTCTTC.

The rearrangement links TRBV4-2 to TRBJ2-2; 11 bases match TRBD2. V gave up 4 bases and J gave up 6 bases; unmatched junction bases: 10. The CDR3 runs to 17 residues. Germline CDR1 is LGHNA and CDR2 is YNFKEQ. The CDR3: CASSLLLAGGPPGELFF. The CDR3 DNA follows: TGTGCCAGCAGCCTGCTATTAGCGGGAGGGCCTCCCGGGGAGCTGTTTTTT.

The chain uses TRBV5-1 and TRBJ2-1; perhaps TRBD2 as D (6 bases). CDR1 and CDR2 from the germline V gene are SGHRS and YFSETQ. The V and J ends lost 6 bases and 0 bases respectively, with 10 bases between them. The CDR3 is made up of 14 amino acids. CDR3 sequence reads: CASKYGGSYNEQFF. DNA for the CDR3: TGCGCCAGCAAGTACGGGGGCTCCTACAATGAGCAGTTCTTC.

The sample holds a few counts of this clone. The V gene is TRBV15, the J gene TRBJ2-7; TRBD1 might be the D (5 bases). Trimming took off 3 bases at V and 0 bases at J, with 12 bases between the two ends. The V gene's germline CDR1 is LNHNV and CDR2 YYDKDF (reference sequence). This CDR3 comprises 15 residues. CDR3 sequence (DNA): TGTGCCACCAGCAGCGACAGTACGAGCTCCTACGAGCAGTACTTC. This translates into CATSSDSTSSYEQYF.

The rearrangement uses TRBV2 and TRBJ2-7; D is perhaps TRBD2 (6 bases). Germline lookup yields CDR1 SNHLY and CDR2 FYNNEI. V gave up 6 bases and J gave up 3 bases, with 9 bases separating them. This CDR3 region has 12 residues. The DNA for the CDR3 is TGTGCCAGCAGAGCCGGGGGCTACGAGCAGTACTTC. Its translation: CASRAGGYEQYF.

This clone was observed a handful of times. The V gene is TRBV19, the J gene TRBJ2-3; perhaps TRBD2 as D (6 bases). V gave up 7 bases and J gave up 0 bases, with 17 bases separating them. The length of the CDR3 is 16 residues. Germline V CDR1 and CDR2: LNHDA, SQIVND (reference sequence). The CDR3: CASIRGGSGSTDTQYF. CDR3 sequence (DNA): TGTGCCAGTATCCGTGGTGGTAGCGGTAGCACAGATACGCAGTATTTT.